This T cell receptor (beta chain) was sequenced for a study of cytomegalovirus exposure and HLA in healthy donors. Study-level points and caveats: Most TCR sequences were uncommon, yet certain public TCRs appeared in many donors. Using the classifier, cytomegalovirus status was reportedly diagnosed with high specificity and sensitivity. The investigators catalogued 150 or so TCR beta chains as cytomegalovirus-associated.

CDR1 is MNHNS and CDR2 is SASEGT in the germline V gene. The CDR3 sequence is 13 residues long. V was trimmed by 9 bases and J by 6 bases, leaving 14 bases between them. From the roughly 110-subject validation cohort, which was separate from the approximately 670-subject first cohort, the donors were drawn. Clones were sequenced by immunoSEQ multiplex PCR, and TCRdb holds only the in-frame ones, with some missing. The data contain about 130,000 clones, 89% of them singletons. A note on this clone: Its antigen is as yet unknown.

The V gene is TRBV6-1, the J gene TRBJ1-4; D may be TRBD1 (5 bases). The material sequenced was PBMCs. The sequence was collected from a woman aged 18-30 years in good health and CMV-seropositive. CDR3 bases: TGTGCCAGTACTTGGGGGGAACATGAAAAACTGTTTTTT. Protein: CASTWGEHEKLFF.